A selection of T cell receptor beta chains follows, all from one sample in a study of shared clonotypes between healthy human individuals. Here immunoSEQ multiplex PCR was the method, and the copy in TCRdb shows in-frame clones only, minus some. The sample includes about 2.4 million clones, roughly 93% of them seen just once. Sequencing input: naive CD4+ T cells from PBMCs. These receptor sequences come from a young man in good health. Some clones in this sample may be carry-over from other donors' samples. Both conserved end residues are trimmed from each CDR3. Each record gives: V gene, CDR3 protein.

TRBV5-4 ASSADQRAEQY
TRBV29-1 SVDGGGMSTEAF
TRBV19 ASSMTSGSIYEQY
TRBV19 ASSPTGSYGYT
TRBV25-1 ASRPFASTDTQY
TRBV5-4 ASSLQWSTDTQY
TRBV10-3 AISPSPGANYGYT
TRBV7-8 ASSLQGGDTQY
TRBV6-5 ASSDPRVDRTQY
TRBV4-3 ASSHGTVQY
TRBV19 ASSARHGTEANTEAF
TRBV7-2 ASRQTPTGGIGELF
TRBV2 ASKLQGIPYEQY
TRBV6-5 ASRQPLPRDQPQH
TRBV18 ASSRRGTDRPYEQY
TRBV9 ASSLRRSGANVLT
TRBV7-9 ASSLEVTGWF
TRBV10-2 ASSRGRELYEQY
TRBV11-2 ASRDSSWTEAF
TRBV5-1 ASSSLQGASEKLF
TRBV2 ASSVISGGAETQY
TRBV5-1 ASSLDGTPYGYT
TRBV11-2 ASSQADTQY
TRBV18 ASSPPSGSSYEQY
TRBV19 ASSKGSDYPNTGELF
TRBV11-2 ASSITIRDRGTDTQY
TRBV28 ASRRGTNEKLF
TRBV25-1 ASSEFDAANTEAF
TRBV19 ASRGTAGVAGELF
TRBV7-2 ASSLVGLAGDHEQF
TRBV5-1 ASSPRTSGTDTQY
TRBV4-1 ASSQRNNGQDRQY
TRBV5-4 ASSLGTSDLYEQY
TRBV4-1 ASSTRDGFGEQY
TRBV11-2 ASSAPSRAKNIQY
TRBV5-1 ASSSAGTSEETQY
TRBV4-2 ASSPAATGANVLT
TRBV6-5 ASSEPYEQY